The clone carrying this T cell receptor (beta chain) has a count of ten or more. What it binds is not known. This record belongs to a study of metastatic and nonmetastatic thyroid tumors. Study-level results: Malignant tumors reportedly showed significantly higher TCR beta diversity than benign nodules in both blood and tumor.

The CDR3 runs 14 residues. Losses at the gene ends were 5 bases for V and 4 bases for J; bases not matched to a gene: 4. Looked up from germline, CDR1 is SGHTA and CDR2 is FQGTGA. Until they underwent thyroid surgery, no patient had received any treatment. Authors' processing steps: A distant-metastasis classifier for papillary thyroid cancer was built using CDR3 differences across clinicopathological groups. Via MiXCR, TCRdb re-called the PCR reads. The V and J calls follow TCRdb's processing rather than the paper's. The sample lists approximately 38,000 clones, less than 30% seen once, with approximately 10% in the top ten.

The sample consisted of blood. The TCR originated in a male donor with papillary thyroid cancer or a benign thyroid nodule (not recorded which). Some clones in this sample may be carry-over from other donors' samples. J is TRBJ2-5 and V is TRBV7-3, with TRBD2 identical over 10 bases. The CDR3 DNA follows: TGTGCCAGCAGCCCCCTAGCGGGAGTAGAGACCCAGTACTTC. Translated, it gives CASSPLAGVETQYF. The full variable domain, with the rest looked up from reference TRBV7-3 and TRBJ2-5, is GAGVSQTPSNKVTEKGKYVELRCDPISGHTALYWYRQSLGQGPEFLIYFQGTGAADDSGLPNDRFFAVRPEGSVSTLKIQRTERGDSAVYLCASSPLAGVETQYFGPGTRLLVL.